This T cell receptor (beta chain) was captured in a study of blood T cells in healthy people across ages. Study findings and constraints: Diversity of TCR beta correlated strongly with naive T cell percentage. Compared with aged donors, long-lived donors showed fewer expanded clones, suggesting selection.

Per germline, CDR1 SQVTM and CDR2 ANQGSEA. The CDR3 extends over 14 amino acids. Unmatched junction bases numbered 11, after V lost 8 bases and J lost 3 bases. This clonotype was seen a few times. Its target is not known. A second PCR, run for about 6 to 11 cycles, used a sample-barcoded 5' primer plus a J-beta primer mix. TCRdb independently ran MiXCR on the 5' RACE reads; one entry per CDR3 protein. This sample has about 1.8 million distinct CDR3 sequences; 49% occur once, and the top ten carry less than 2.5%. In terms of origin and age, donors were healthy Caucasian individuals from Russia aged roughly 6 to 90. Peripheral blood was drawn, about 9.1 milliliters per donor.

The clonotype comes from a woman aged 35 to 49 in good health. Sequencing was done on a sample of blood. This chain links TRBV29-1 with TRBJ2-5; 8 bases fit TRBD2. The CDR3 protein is CSMFSAGVEETQYF. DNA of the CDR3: TGCAGCATGTTTTCAGCGGGGGTTGAAGAGACCCAGTACTTC.